The source of this T cell receptor beta chain is a study of beta chain features in type 1 diabetes. Trimming pared 6 bases from V and 0 bases from J, leaving 15 bases between. CDR3 length: 14 amino acids. Germline V gene data show CDR1 as SQVTM and CDR2 as ANQGSEA. The investigators reverse transcribed all of the isolated RNA, so they sequenced expressed TCRB transcripts. Assay used: immunoSEQ multiplex PCR; TCRdb lists only in-frame clones, some missing. The data show about half a million clones, 30% seen once. This chain uses TRBV29-1 with TRBJ2-7, with D possibly being TRBD2 (7 bases). What was sequenced was naive CD4+ T cells from blood. The receptor was isolated from a man aged 18 to 30 in good health. Here the CDR3 DNA reads TGCAGCGTCCGAAGGGGGGGGAACTCCTACGAGCAGTACTTC. It is translated as CSVRRGGNSYEQYF.